This T cell receptor beta chain was recorded in a study of blood T cell repertoires in COVID-19. For the study at large: Samples taken during acute and convalescent COVID-19 were collected in the United States, Italy and Spain. T cells, B-cell-depleted T cells, or PBMCs provided the cDNA or gDNA that served as material.

The ends lost 2 bases at V and 8 bases at J; junction bases unmatched: 11. Germline CDR1 and CDR2: SGHRS and YFSETQ. There are 15 residues in the CDR3. Under the authors' procedure: Amplification of reference gene primers was used by the study to estimate nucleated cell counts. Produced via immunoSEQ multiplex PCR; TCRdb's table is partial and in-frame only. The V and J calls and clone size were taken over from that table, and D and trimming were inferred from the DNA. This sample has under 100,000 clones, with approximately 91% found just once. This TCR came from an older woman with acute or convalescent COVID-19. The chain links TRBV5-1 to TRBJ1-2; 8 bases fit TRBD1. Sequences were obtained from peripheral blood. This chain's CDR3 is CASSLPGQALGGYTF. DNA of the CDR3: TGCGCCAGCAGCTTACCGGGACAGGCCCTCGGCGGCTACACCTTC.